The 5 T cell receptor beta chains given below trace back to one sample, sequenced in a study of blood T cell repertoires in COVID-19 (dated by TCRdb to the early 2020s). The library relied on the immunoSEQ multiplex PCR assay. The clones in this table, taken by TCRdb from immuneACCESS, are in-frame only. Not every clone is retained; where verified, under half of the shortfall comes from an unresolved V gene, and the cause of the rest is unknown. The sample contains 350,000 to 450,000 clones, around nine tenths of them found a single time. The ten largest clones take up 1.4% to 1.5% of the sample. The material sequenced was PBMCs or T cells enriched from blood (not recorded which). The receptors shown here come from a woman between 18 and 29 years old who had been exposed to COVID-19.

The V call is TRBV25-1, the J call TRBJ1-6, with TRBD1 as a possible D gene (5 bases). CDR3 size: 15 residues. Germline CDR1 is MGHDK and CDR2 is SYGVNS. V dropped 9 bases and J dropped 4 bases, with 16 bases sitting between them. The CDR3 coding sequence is TGTGCCAGTCGGCCGGGGGACGGGTATAATTCACCCCTCCACTTT. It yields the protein CASRPGDGYNSPLHF.

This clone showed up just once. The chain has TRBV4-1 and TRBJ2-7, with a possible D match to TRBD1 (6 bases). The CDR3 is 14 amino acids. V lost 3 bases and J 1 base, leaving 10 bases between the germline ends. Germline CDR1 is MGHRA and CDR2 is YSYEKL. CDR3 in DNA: TGCGCCAGCAGCCACCGGACAGCATCCTACGAGCAGTACTTC. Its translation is CASSHRTASYEQYF.

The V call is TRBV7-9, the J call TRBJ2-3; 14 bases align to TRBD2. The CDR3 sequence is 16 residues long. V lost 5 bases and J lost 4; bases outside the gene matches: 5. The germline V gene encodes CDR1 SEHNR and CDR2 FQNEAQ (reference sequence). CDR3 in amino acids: CASSETSGGAPDTQYF. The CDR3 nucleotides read TGTGCCAGCAGCGAGACTAGCGGGGGGGCCCCAGATACGCAGTATTTT.

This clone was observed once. The CDR3 DNA reads as TGTGCCAGCAGTTTAAGGGACAGCCTCTACAATGAGCAGTTCTTC. This encodes CASSLRDSLYNEQFF. The chain links TRBV28 to TRBJ2-1; the match to TRBD1 covers 7 bases. The V gene end was trimmed by 2 bases and the J gene end by 3 bases; junction bases not matched to a gene: 4. This CDR3 has 15 amino acids. CDR1 and CDR2 (germline): MDHEN, SYDVKM.

CDR3 sequence: CATQAEGEQYF. As DNA, the CDR3 is TGTGCCACCCAGGCAGAGGGCGAGCAGTACTTC. V and J are TRBV15 and TRBJ2-7; D may be TRBD2 (5 bases). V was trimmed by 8 bases and J by 6 bases, leaving 11 bases between them. CDR1 LNHNV and CDR2 YYDKDF come from the germline V gene (reference sequence). The CDR3 covers 11 residues.